Each of the 10 T cell receptor beta chains below was sequenced from the same sample in a study of shared clonotypes between healthy human individuals (dated by TCRdb to the early 2020s). The library was prepared using the immunoSEQ multiplex PCR assay. TCRdb obtained this table from immuneACCESS and retained in-frame rearrangements with V and J assigned. These tables miss some clones; where compared with another copy, unresolved V genes account for less than half of the shortfall, and the remainder is unexplained. Across this sample there are about 110,000 clones, with about 71% seen only once. The ten largest clones capture 24% of the sample. Specimen: memory CD8+ T cells sorted from blood. The cell subset or site label of this sample denotes: CD45RO+ cells pooled with CCR7-negative TemRA cells. These receptors were obtained from a woman in her twenties or thirties in good health.

V gene TRBV6-5 combines with J gene TRBJ2-5; 8 nucleotides align to TRBD1. This CDR3 is built from 15 residues. CDR1 is MNHEY and CDR2 is SVGAGI in the germline V gene. Trimming removed 6 bases from V and 4 bases from J; junction bases left unmatched: 10. The CDR3 nucleotides are TGTGCCAGCAGCCTGGACAGGGCGGGCGGAGAGACCCAGTACTTC. This encodes CASSLDRAGGETQYF.

V gene TRBV10-2 combines with J gene TRBJ2-2, with D perhaps TRBD1 (6 bases). The CDR3 is 13 residues long. The V end lost 3 bases, the J end lost 9 bases, and 11 bases lay between the germline ends. Per germline, CDR1 WSHSY and CDR2 SAAADI. The CDR3 loop reads CASSDTGSRELFF. CDR3 coding DNA: TGCGCCAGCAGTGATACAGGGAGCCGGGAGCTGTTTTTT.

V usage is TRBV7-9 and J usage is TRBJ2-6; D is uncertain. The ends were cut back, 6 bases at V and 2 bases at J, with 14 bases in the middle. Germline V gene sequence: CDR1 SEHNR, CDR2 FQNEAQ (reference sequence). This CDR3 comprises 16 residues. The CDR3 here is CASRGRLAAGANVLTF. The CDR3, as DNA: TGTGCCAGCAGAGGTCGACTTGCGGCTGGGGCCAACGTCCTGACTTTC.

This clone was detected ten times or more. The chain carries TRBV6-4 and TRBJ2-6; D unresolved. CDR1 MRHNA and CDR2 SNTAGT come from the germline V gene. The CDR3 is 14 amino acids. V lost 6 bases to trimming and J lost 0 bases, with 6 bases between them. CDR3 nucleotides: TGTGCCAGCAGCAAAGACTCTGGGGCCAACGTCCTGACTTTC. It encodes CASSKDSGANVLTF.

The genes are TRBV11-2 and TRBJ2-7; D could derive from TRBD1 or TRBD2 (5 bases each). Per the germline V gene, CDR1 is SGHAT and CDR2 is FQNNGV. The CDR3 is 15 amino acids. V shed 3 bases and J shed 0 bases, with 12 bases lying between them. CDR3 sequence: CASSLGPKISYEQYF. DNA of the CDR3: TGTGCCAGCAGCTTGGGACCGAAGATCTCCTACGAGCAGTACTTC.

V usage is TRBV19 and J usage is TRBJ2-6; 7 bases align to TRBD1. V was clipped by 0 bases and J by 2 bases; unmatched bases: 4. From germline, CDR1 is LNHDA and CDR2 SQIVND (reference sequence). This CDR3 region has 17 residues. The CDR3 reads CASSIDLGQAGANVLTF. CDR3 DNA sequence: TGTGCCAGTAGTATAGATCTAGGACAGGCTGGGGCCAACGTCCTGACTTTC.

The V gene is TRBV5-6, the J gene TRBJ1-5; no clear D. The V gene's germline CDR1 is SGHDT and CDR2 YYEEEE. Trimming stripped 4 bases from V and 3 bases from J, with 17 bases between. CDR3 length: 16 residues. DNA of the CDR3: TGTGCCAGCAGCCGGTGGTTTGGTCCCCTCAATCAGCCCCAGCATTTT. This codes for CASSRWFGPLNQPQHF.

This clone was recorded a few times. The rearrangement links TRBV28 to TRBJ2-7; 8 positions match TRBD1. The CDR3 runs to 14 residues. Germline CDR1 is MDHEN and CDR2 is SYDVKM. V was clipped by 4 bases and J by 10 bases; unmatched bases: 12. The DNA of the CDR3 is TGTGCCAGCAGTTCAGACAGGGGAATCTTAATCCAGTACTTC. Amino acid sequence: CASSSDRGILIQYF. Complete variable domain (other parts from reference TRBV28 and TRBJ2-7): DVKVTQSSRYLVKRTGEKVFLECVQDMDHENMFWYRQDPGLGLRLIYFSYDVKMKEKGDIPEGYSVSREKKERFSLILESASTNQTSMYLCASSSDRGILIQYFGPGTRLTVT.

The rearrangement joins TRBV5-1 to TRBJ2-5; 8 bases agree with TRBD2. CDR3 length: 14 amino acids. J lost 5 bases, V lost 4 bases, and 7 bases had no gene match. The V gene's germline CDR1 is SGHRS and CDR2 YFSETQ. The CDR3 sequence is CASSAGLGYETQYF. The CDR3 DNA sequence: TGCGCCAGCAGCGCGGGACTAGGTTACGAGACCCAGTACTTC. Combining the CDR3 with reference TRBV5-1 and TRBJ2-5 gives the whole variable domain KAGVTQTPRYLIKTRGQQVTLSCSPISGHRSVSWYQQTPGQGLQFLFEYFSETQRNKGNFPGRFSGRQFSNSRSEMNVSTLELGDSALYLCASSAGLGYETQYFGPGTRLLVL.

The chain couples TRBV15 to TRBJ1-5; D unresolved. The CDR3 is 16 residues long. V gave up 0 bases and J gave up 0 bases, with 9 bases separating them. Germline CDR1 reads LNHNV; CDR2 reads YYDKDF (reference sequence). Here the CDR3 reads CATSRDPGNSNQPQHF. The CDR3 DNA reads TGTGCCACCAGCAGAGATCCGGGGAATAGCAATCAGCCCCAGCATTTT.